The TCR beta chain described here comes from a study of molecular identifiers for immune sequencing clone quantification. Whole-study results and caveats: Effector cells kept over 98% of their molecules in clones above 20 RNA copies, while naive cells kept under 1% there. Highly expanded clone sizes could be underestimated by identical TCR molecules that share a barcode. In a background of around 1 million naive cells, spiked Jurkat TCR RNA from one cell was reportedly detectable.

The CDR3 is 13 residues long. Looked up from germline, CDR1 is KGHSH and CDR2 is LQKENI. V lost 6 bases to trimming and J lost 6 bases, with 14 bases between them. TCRdb fed the PCR reads into MiXCR, producing one record per CDR3 protein. Found here are approximately 590,000 distinct CDR3 sequences, roughly 23% of them singletons; the top ten hold 0.78%. In this sample, this clonotype turned up many times. Its antigen is not identified. Using a CD8+CD4-CCR7+CD45RA+ phenotype, naive CD8 T cells were sorted. The V gene is TRBV18, the J gene TRBJ1-1; D is ambiguous. The specimen sequenced was naive CD8+ T cells from blood, with Jurkat cell RNA spiked in. This sample's subset: FACS-sorted CD8+CD4-CCR7+CD45RA+ naive T cells. This receptor was taken from a human donor in good health. Some libraries in this study had Jurkat cell RNA spiked in. The CDR3 region has the DNA TGTGCCAGCTCCCAAGGCAGTTTCTCTGAAGCTTTCTTT. Protein product: CASSQGSFSEAFF.